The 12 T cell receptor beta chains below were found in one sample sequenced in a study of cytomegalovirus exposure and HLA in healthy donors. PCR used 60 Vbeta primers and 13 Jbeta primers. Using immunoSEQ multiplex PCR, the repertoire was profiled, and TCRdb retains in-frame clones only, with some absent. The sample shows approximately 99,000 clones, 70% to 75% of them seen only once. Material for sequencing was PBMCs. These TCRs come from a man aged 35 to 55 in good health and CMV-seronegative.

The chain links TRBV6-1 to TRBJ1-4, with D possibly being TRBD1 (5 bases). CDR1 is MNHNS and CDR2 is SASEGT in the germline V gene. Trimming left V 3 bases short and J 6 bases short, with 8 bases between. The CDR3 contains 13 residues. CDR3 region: CASSDWGHEKLFF. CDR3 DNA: TGTGCCAGCAGTGATTGGGGCCATGAAAAACTGTTTTTT.

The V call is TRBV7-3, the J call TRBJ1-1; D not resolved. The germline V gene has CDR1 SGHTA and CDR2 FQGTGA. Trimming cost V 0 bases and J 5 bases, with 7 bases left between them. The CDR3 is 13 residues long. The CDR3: CASSLTHSTEAFF. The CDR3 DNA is TGTGCCAGCAGCTTAACGCATAGTACTGAAGCTTTCTTT. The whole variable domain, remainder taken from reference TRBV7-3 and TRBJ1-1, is GAGVSQTPSNKVTEKGKYVELRCDPISGHTALYWYRQSLGQGPEFLIYFQGTGAADDSGLPNDRFFAVRPEGSVSTLKIQRTERGDSAVYLCASSLTHSTEAFFGQGTRLTVV.

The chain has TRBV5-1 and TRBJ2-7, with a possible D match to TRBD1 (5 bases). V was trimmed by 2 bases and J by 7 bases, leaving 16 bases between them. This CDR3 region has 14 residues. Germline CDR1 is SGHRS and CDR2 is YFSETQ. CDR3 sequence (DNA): TGCGCCAGCAGCTTTGGGGCGATCAACCGAGAGCAGTACTTC. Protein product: CASSFGAINREQYF.

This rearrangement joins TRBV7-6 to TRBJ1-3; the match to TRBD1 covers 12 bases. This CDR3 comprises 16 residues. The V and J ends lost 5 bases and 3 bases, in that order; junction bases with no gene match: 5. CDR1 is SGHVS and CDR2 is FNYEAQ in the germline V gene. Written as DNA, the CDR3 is TGTGCCAGCAGCCCCGGGACAGGGGGCAGTGGAAACACCATATATTTT. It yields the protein CASSPGTGGSGNTIYF.

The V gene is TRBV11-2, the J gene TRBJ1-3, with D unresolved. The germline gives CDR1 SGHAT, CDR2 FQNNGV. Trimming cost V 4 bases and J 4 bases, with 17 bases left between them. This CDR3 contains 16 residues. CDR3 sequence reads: CASSSAPPGIGNTIYF. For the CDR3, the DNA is TGTGCCAGCAGCTCGGCCCCCCCGGGGATAGGAAACACCATATATTTT.

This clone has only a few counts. DNA for the CDR3: TGCGCCAGCAGCACCGGACAGGGAAACACCGGGGAGCTGTTTTTT. It is translated as CASSTGQGNTGELFF. The genes are TRBV5-1 and TRBJ2-2, with 8 bases aligning to TRBD1. The CDR3 has 15 residues. From germline, CDR1 is SGHRS and CDR2 YFSETQ. J was trimmed by 2 bases and V by 4 bases; bases with no gene match: 4. The whole variable domain, remainder taken from reference TRBV5-1 and TRBJ2-2, is KAGVTQTPRYLIKTRGQQVTLSCSPISGHRSVSWYQQTPGQGLQFLFEYFSETQRNKGNFPGRFSGRQFSNSRSEMNVSTLELGDSALYLCASSTGQGNTGELFFGEGSRLTVL.

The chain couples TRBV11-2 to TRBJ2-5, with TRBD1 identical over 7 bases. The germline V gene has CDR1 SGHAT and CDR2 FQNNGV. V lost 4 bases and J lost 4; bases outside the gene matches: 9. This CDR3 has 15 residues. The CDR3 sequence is CASSSFRGRRETQYF. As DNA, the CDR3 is TGTGCCAGCAGCTCTTTTAGGGGGCGCCGAGAGACCCAGTACTTC.

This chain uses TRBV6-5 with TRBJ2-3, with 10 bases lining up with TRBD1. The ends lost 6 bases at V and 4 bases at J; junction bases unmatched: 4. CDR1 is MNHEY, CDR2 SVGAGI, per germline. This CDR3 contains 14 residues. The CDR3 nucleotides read TGTGCCAGCAGGAGACAGGGGGCGGCAGATACGCAGTATTTT. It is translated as CASRRQGAADTQYF.

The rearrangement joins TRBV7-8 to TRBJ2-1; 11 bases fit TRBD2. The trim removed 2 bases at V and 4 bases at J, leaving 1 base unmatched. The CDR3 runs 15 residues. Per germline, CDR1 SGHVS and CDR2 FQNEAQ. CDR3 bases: TGTGCCAGCAGCTTACTAGCGGGGGGATACAATGAGCAGTTCTTC. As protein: CASSLLAGGYNEQFF. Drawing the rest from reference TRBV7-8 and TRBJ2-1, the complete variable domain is GAGVSQSPRYKVAKRGQDVALRCDPISGHVSLFWYQQALGQGPEFLTYFQNEAQLDKSGLPSDRFFAERPEGSVSTLKIQRTQQEDSAVYLCASSLLAGGYNEQFFGPGTRLTVL.

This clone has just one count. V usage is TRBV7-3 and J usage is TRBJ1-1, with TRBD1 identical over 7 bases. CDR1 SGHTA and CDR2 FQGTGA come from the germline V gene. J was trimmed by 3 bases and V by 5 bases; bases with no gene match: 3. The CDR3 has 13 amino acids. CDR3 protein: CASSRDRDTEAFF. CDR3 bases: TGTGCCAGCAGCCGCGACAGGGACACTGAAGCTTTCTTT.

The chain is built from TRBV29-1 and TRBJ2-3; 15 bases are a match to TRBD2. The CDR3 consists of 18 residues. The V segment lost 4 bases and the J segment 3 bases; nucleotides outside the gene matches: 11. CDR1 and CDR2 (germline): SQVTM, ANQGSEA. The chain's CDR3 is CSVADSPGLAGGTDTQYF. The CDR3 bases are TGCAGCGTTGCTGACAGTCCGGGACTAGCGGGGGGAACAGATACGCAGTATTTT.

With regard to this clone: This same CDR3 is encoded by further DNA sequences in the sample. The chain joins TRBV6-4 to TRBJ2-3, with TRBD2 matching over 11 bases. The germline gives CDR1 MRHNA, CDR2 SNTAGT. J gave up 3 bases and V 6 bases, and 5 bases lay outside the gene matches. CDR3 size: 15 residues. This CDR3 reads CASSGTSGGTDTQYF. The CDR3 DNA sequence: TGTGCCAGCAGCGGTACTAGCGGGGGTACAGATACGCAGTATTTT.